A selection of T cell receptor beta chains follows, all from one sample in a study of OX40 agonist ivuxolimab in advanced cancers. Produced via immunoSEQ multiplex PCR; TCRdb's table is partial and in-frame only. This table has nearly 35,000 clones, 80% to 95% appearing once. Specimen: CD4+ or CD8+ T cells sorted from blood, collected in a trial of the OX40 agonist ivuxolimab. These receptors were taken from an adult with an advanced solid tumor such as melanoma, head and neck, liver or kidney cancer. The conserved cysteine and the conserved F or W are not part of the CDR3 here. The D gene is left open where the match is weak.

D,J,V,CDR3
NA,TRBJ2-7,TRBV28,ASRSTLNFPEQY
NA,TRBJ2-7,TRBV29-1,SVTGPRSSYEQY
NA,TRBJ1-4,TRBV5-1,ASSAGGEKLF
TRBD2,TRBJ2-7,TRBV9,ASTEGLAGTGEQY
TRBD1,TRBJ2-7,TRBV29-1,SVLTGNSYEQY
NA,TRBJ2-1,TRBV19,ASSIVLGGPSYNEQF
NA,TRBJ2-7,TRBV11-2,ASSFGGPYEQY
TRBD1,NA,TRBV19,ASSWTGEVYEQY
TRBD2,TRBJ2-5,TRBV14,ASSLNGLAMYQETQY
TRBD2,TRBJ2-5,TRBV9,ASSGGLAGEETQY
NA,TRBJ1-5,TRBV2,ASSAALSNQPQH
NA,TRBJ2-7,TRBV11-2,ASFGASYEQY
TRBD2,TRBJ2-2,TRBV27,ATGLAGVLPNTGELF
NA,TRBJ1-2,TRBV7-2,ASSPSAGTPNYGYT
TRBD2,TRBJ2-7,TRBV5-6,ASSLGPRSGAPYEQY
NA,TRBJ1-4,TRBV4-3,ASSQGGTGEKLF
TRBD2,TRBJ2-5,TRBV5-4,ASSPVAGGVQETQY
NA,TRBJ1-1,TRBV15,ATSSWDKGTEAF
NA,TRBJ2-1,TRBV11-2,ASSPTPTSSYNEQF
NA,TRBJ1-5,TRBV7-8,ASSIHRIYSNQPQH
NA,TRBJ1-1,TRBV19,ASSTLGLNTEAF
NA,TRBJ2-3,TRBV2,ASSERKGGTDTQY
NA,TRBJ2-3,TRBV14,ASSQEGSGDTQY
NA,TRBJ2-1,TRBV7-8,ASSLWGQIDNEQF
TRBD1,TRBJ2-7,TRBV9,ASSAADRVPYEQY
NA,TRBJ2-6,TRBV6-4,ASSLLPGANVLT
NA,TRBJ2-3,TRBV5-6,ASSFGGSTDTQY
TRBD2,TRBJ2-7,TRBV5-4,ASSHGLAGSYEQY
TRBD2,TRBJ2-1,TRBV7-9,ASSLSGGLAGEQF
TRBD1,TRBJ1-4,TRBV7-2,ASSLGWTGGYEKLF
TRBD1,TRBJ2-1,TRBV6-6,ASSYDRADEQF
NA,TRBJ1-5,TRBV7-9,ASSFSWDQPQH
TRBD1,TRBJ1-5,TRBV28,ASSGTGTNQPQH
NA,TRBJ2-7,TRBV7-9,ASSTSYEQY
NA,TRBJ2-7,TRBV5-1,ASSLWGASYEQY
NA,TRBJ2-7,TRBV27,ASSFAGTYEQY
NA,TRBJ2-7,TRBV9,ASSVEGTNYEQY
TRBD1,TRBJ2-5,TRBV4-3,ASSQGDRAQETQY
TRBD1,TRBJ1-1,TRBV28,ASSTRQGMDTEAF
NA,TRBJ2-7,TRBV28,ASSLLGGLWYEQY
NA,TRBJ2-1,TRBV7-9,ASSLTGHSWGSYNEQF
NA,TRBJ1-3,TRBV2,ASTGGWGNTIY
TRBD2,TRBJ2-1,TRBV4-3,ASSQARREGHNNEQF
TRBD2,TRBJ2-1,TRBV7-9,ASSLPEAGGGLYNEQF
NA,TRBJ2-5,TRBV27,ASSLRLAMGQETQY
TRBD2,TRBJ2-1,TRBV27,ASREREWNQEQF